This T cell receptor (beta chain) was retrieved from a study of blood T cell repertoires in COVID-19. Study as a whole: COVID-19 samples collected from the United States, Italy and Spain covered acute and convalescent phases. Sources were T cells, B-cell-depleted T cells, or PBMCs; the material itself was cDNA or gDNA.

The CDR3 has 14 amino acids. V dropped 6 bases and J dropped 6; count of bases not matched to a gene: 5. Germline lookup yields CDR1 MNHEY and CDR2 SVGAGI. This clone was detected once. TCRdb keeps only in-frame clones here, not all; method: immunoSEQ multiplex PCR. The sample includes some 180,000 clones, about 70% of them seen just once. The sequenced sample was peripheral blood. The TCR sequence derives from a woman between 45 and 60 years old with active or convalescent COVID-19. V and J are TRBV6-5 and TRBJ2-1, with 10 bases that match TRBD2. Here the CDR3 DNA reads TGTGCCAGCAGGCGGGTAGCGGGGGGCAATGAGCAGTTCTTC. It yields the protein CASRRVAGGNEQFF.